This record concerns one T cell receptor (beta chain) sequence. Arm-PCR of CDR3 regions and iRepertoire HTBI primers were used to build TCR beta libraries. TCRdb reprocessed the multiplex PCR reads via MiXCR and lists one record per CDR3 protein. In the table there are 450,000 to 600,000 distinct CDR3 sequences, roughly 14% of which are singletons. The sample's time point: newly diagnosed GD, antithyroid drugs for less than 3 months. TCR sequences were obtained from RNA taken from PBMCs. The data are from a study of regulatory T cells in long-lasting Graves disease. Germline V gene sequence: CDR1 PRHDT, CDR2 FYEKMQ (reference sequence). Trimming left V 4 bases short and J 2 bases short, with 9 bases between. The CDR3 contains 13 residues. The data also belong to a second study, concerning T cells in Graves' hyperthyroidism and ophthalmopathy. From that study: Hyperthyroidism in the patients, aged 18 to 65, was newly diagnosed and under 2 months in duration. Primed by the HTBI set, a first-round RT-PCR was run on the TCR CDR3.

This chain uses TRBV13 with TRBJ2-7; the D gene is possibly TRBD2 (5 bases). The source is a man aged 25 to 40 with Graves disease. The sequencing used peripheral blood mononuclear cells (PBMCs), collected at new diagnosis, from a patient treated with antithyroid drugs. Here the CDR3 reads CASSSRVAYEQYF. The CDR3 DNA is TGTGCCAGCAGCTCGCGGGTTGCCTACGAGCAGTACTTC.